This TCR beta chain was captured in a study of cytomegalovirus exposure and HLA in healthy donors. PCR primers comprised 60 Vbeta and 13 Jbeta primers. The method was immunoSEQ multiplex PCR; TCRdb's version includes in-frame clones alone and lacks a portion of them. Here the sample spans about 110,000 clones, 70% to 85% being singletons. Sequenced: PBMCs. This TCR came from a man aged 55 to 69 in good health and CMV-seronegative.

The CDR3 nucleotides are TGTGCCAGCAGCCGTCCTTACGGCTCCTACAATGAGCAGTTCTTC. It codes for CASSRPYGSYNEQFF. The chain combines TRBV28 with TRBJ2-1; D remains ambiguous. Germline assignment: CDR1 MDHEN and CDR2 SYDVKM. The CDR3 is made up of 15 amino acids. V was cut by 6 bases and J by 0 bases, with 12 bases left in between.